This T cell receptor beta chain was recorded in a study of regulatory T cells in long-lasting Graves disease. Library construction for TCR beta used iRepertoire HTBI primers and Arm-PCR of CDR3 regions. TCRdb reprocessed the multiplex PCR reads with MiXCR, giving one entry per CDR3 protein. The profile shows about 470,000 distinct CDR3 sequences, around 20% of them singletons. Per germline, CDR1 SEHNR and CDR2 FQNEAQ (reference sequence). Trimming left V 5 bases short and J 7 bases short, with 17 bases between. The CDR3 contains 14 residues. This clonotype was counted between two and nine times. The time point: persistent/refractory GD, antithyroid drugs over 5 years with positive TRAb. The TCR library used RNA extracted from PBMCs.

The specimen comprised peripheral blood mononuclear cells (PBMCs), sampled when the disease was refractory, from a patient treated with antithyroid drugs. This chain links TRBV7-9 with TRBJ1-1; D uncertain. This TCR came from a female donor with Graves disease. This CDR3 reads CASSLQPSDGEAFF. In nucleotides, the CDR3 is TGTGCCAGCAGCCTCCAACCGAGCGACGGTGAAGCTTTCTTT.